Below are 32 T cell receptor beta chains sequenced from a single sample in a study of T cells in Graves' hyperthyroidism and ophthalmopathy (dated by TCRdb to between 2017 and 2020). Libraries were built with multiplex PCR. Instrument on record: Illumina HiSeq 2000. The TCR beta CDR3 regions were amplified from RNA transcripts. A first-round RT-PCR of the TCR CDR3 used the HTBI primer set with the Qiagen OneStep RT-PCR kit. The raw public reads went through TCRdb reprocessing: fastp at Q25, MiXCR clone calling, in-frame beta chains kept. Rows merge per CDR3 protein into single entries with the most common DNA and genes. This sample has about 740,000 distinct CDR3 sequences in its table, and 12% to 15% of those were observed once. Clones ranked in the top ten supply around 9.6% of the sample. The sequenced sample consisted of blood. The receptors were sampled from a woman younger than 35 with Graves' hyperthyroidism.

This clonotype was recorded only once. The J gene is TRBJ2-3, the V gene TRBV20-1, with D tentatively TRBD2 (5 bases). The CDR3 is made up of 13 amino acids. V was shortened by 0 bases and J by 7 bases, with 11 bases between the two germline ends. Per the germline V gene, CDR1 is DFQATT and CDR2 is SNEGSKA (reference sequence). The CDR3 sequence is CSARDPAGNTQYF. The DNA of the CDR3 is TGCAGTGCTAGAGATCCGGCCGGGAATACGCAGTATTTT.

This clonotype came up many times. This rearrangement joins TRBV3-1 to TRBJ1-6; D gene ambiguous. In germline, CDR1 is LGHDT, CDR2 YNNKEL (reference sequence). The CDR3 runs to 14 residues. Trimming stripped 5 bases from V and 7 bases from J, with 12 bases between. The CDR3 nucleotides are TGTGCCAGCAGCGGGCCGGCTAGAAATTCACCCCTCCACTTT. Translation gives CASSGPARNSPLHF.

This clonotype came up many times. The genes are TRBV20-1 and TRBJ2-5; D might be TRBD2 (5 bases). The CDR3 extends over 12 amino acids. The germline V gene encodes CDR1 DFQATT and CDR2 SNEGSKA (reference sequence). DNA of the CDR3: TGCAGCCTCCAACTAGGGTCGGAGACCCAGTACTTC. Its protein is CSLQLGSETQYF.

This clonotype occurred a few times. This sequence joins TRBV19 and TRBJ2-1; maybe TRBD2 (6 bases). V lost 6 bases, J lost 8 bases, and 23 bases lay in between. CDR1 LNHDA and CDR2 SQIVND come from the germline V gene (reference sequence). The CDR3 is 16 residues long. The CDR3: CASSPLVGSDMDEQFF. CDR3 DNA sequence: TGTGCCAGTAGCCCGTTGGTCGGGAGCGATATGGATGAGCAGTTCTTC.

At least ten counts were recorded for this clonotype. The chain carries TRBV10-1 and TRBJ2-7; TRBD2 might be the D (7 bases). CDR3 length equals 15 residues. CDR1 and CDR2 (germline): WNHNN, SYGVQD (reference sequence). Trimming shortened V by 2 bases and J by 7 bases, and 18 bases separated the two germline ends. The DNA of the CDR3 is TGCGCCAGCAGTGAGAGTCTCGGGGGGCGGACGGAGCAGTACTTC. This encodes CASSESLGGRTEQYF.

This rearrangement joins TRBV7-2 to TRBJ2-3; maybe TRBD2 (5 bases). This CDR3 region has 16 residues. Trimming left V 4 bases short and J 0 bases short, with 14 bases between. Germline values: CDR1 SGHTA, CDR2 FQGNSA. The CDR3 DNA reads TGTGCCAGCAGCTCCAGGACTGCCGCTAGCACAGATACGCAGTATTTT. Translating it yields CASSSRTAASTDTQYF.

This sequence joins TRBV19 and TRBJ2-1; D is undetermined. The CDR3 extends over 14 amino acids. CDR1 and CDR2 (germline): LNHDA, SQIVND (reference sequence). Trimming took off 0 bases at V and 9 bases at J, with 12 bases between the two ends. Written as DNA, the CDR3 is TGTGCCAGTAGTATAGATCGGTTCTATAGTGAGCAGTTCTTC. It is translated as CASSIDRFYSEQFF.

This clonotype showed up many times. A junction boundary mismatches the germline segment, possibly from a read error. V gene TRBV7-7 combines with J gene TRBJ2-1, with 7 bases fitting TRBD2. This CDR3 contains 15 residues. Germline V CDR1 and CDR2: SSHAT, FNYEAQ (reference sequence). CDR3 loop: CASSLSPSGYNEQFF. In nucleotides, the CDR3 is TGTGCTAGCAGCTTATCGCCTAGCGGATACAATGAGCAGTTCTTC.

The chain carries TRBV25-1 and TRBJ2-1; 9 bases match TRBD2. V trimming: 8 bases; J trimming: 8 bases; junction bases outside the gene matches: 10. Germline V gene sequence: CDR1 MGHDK, CDR2 SYGVNS. The CDR3 is 14 amino acids. CDR3 in amino acids: CASSSGRPQDEQFF. The DNA for the CDR3 is TGTGCCAGCTCAAGCGGGAGGCCTCAAGATGAGCAGTTCTTC.

The sample holds a few counts of this clonotype. The chain links TRBV20-1 to TRBJ2-1; 7 nucleotides agree with TRBD2. CDR1 is DFQATT and CDR2 is SNEGSKA in the germline V gene (reference sequence). This CDR3 is built from 14 residues. Unmatched junction bases numbered 1, after V lost 0 bases and J lost 2 bases. Written as DNA, the CDR3 is TGCAGTGCTAGAGAAGGGACTACCTACAATGAGCAGTTCTTC. Protein product: CSAREGTTYNEQFF.

This clonotype was seen ten or more times. The genes are TRBV29-1 and TRBJ1-2, with 8 bases aligning to TRBD1. This CDR3 contains 15 residues. After removal of 5 bases from V and 4 bases from J, the junction contained 12 bases not matched to a gene. In germline, CDR1 is SQVTM, CDR2 ANQGSEA. In DNA, the CDR3 is TGCAGCGTTCAGGGGACAGGAACTTCACTCTATGGCTACACCTTC. Translating it yields CSVQGTGTSLYGYTF.

There are a few counts of this clonotype. The J gene is TRBJ2-7, the V gene TRBV6-1; the D gene is possibly TRBD1 (6 bases). V was cut by 6 bases and J by 4 bases, with 16 bases left in between. CDR1 is MNHNS and CDR2 is SASEGT in the germline V gene. The CDR3 totals 14 residues. CDR3 nucleotides: TGTGCCAGCAGCCAGGGGTCGGGAAGGTACGAGCAGTACTTC. This sequence encodes CASSQGSGRYEQYF.

At least ten counts were recorded for this clonotype. This chain uses TRBV4-1 with TRBJ2-7, with 7 bases matching TRBD2. Germline-derived CDR1 and CDR2 are MGHRA and YSYEKL. V gave up 4 bases and J gave up 4 bases; unmatched junction bases: 7. The CDR3 runs 14 residues. The CDR3 region has the DNA TGCGCCAGCAGCCCGGCGGGGAGGGCTTACGAGCAGTACTTC. This translates into CASSPAGRAYEQYF.

This clonotype has just a few counts. The rearrangement links TRBV10-2 to TRBJ2-1; the D gene is possibly TRBD2 (5 bases). Germline lookup yields CDR1 WSHSY and CDR2 SAAADI. Trimming stripped 6 bases from V and 12 bases from J, with 9 bases between. CDR3 length equals 10 residues. The CDR3 loop is CASRLGSQFF. The CDR3 coding sequence is TGCGCCAGCAGACTAGGATCGCAGTTCTTC.

The sample holds many counts of this clonotype. The chain is built from TRBV7-8 and TRBJ2-7; 9 bases match TRBD2. Germline V CDR1 and CDR2: SGHVS, FQNEAQ. The CDR3 has 17 residues. The junction had 17 bases not matched to a gene; V was cut back by 5 bases and J by 6 bases. The chain's CDR3 is CASSEDSGSWIYAEQYF. CDR3 sequence (DNA): TGTGCCAGCAGCGAAGATAGCGGGAGCTGGATTTACGCCGAGCAGTACTTC. The variable domain in full, completed from reference TRBV7-8 and TRBJ2-7, reads GAGVSQSPRYKVAKRGQDVALRCDPISGHVSLFWYQQALGQGPEFLTYFQNEAQLDKSGLPSDRFFAERPEGSVSTLKIQRTQQEDSAVYLCASSEDSGSWIYAEQYFGPGTRLTVT.

This clonotype was picked up a small number of times. The J gene is TRBJ2-1, the V gene TRBV12-3 or TRBV12-4; TRBD2 is a possible D gene (8 bases). The V and J ends lost 6 bases and 6 bases respectively, with 18 bases between them. This CDR3 has 15 residues. CDR3 amino acids: CASSDGRGHRNEQFF. DNA for the CDR3: TGTGCCAGCAGCGACGGGAGGGGGCATCGCAATGAGCAGTTCTTC.

The rearrangement joins TRBV7-9 to TRBJ2-2; D not resolved. This CDR3 contains 15 residues. Trimming took 5 bases from V and 4 from J, leaving 14 bases between them. CDR1 is SEHNR, CDR2 FQNEAQ, per germline (reference sequence). CDR3 nucleotide sequence: TGTGCCAGCAGCAGTCCGCACAGCATCACCGGGGAGCTGTTTTTT. It yields the protein CASSSPHSITGELFF.

This clonotype showed up just a few times. The chain recombines TRBV7-2 with TRBJ2-5; tentative D call: TRBD1 (6 bases). The CDR3 runs 17 residues. Germline V CDR1 and CDR2: SGHTA, FQGNSA. V lost 0 bases to trimming and J lost 5 bases, with 19 bases between them. CDR3 protein: CASSLALWGRSFETQYF. The CDR3 nucleotides read TGTGCCAGCAGCTTAGCGCTTTGGGGGCGAAGTTTCGAGACCCAGTACTTC.

This clonotype was picked up many times. The chain joins TRBV20-1 to TRBJ2-5; maybe TRBD2 (6 bases). Deletions cut 0 bases from V and 9 bases from J, with 23 bases between. Germline CDR1 DFQATT, CDR2 SNEGSKA (reference sequence). The CDR3 extends over 16 amino acids. The CDR3 DNA reads as TGCAGTGCTAGAGATTCCCAACTAGCCCCCAGTCAGGCCCAGTACTTC. It yields the protein CSARDSQLAPSQAQYF.

This clonotype was found a few times. The chain is built from TRBV20-1 and TRBJ2-7; 9 positions agree with TRBD2. V shed 4 bases, J shed 1 base, and the junction held 14 bases outside the gene matches. The CDR3 consists of 17 residues. Per germline, CDR1 DFQATT and CDR2 SNEGSKA (reference sequence). The CDR3 is CSATSWREGWVSYEQYF. CDR3 in DNA: TGCAGTGCTACCTCGTGGCGGGAGGGTTGGGTTTCCTACGAGCAGTACTTC.

The rearrangement uses TRBV25-1 and TRBJ2-7, with D uncertain. CDR1 is MGHDK, CDR2 SYGVNS, per germline. CDR3 length: 13 residues. With 3 bases removed from V and 3 bases from J, the gap between germline ends came to 9 bases. The CDR3 is CASSDFGDYEQYF. The CDR3 bases are TGTGCCAGCAGTGATTTTGGAGACTACGAGCAGTACTTC.

This clonotype was found many times. The genes are TRBV7-2 and TRBJ2-2; no clear D. Germline assignment: CDR1 SGHTA and CDR2 FQGNSA. V was shortened by 2 bases and J by 8 bases, with 12 bases between the two germline ends. There are 14 residues in the CDR3. Here the CDR3 DNA reads TGTGCCAGCAGCTTATACGAATCTGCGGGGGAGCTGTTTTTT. Protein product: CASSLYESAGELFF.

This chain joins TRBV7-2 and TRBJ1-2; maybe TRBD1 (6 bases). V was shortened by 1 base and J by 1 base, with 16 bases between the two germline ends. The CDR3 has 17 residues. Per the germline V gene, CDR1 is SGHTA and CDR2 is FQGNSA. This CDR3 reads CASSLDFITGINYGYTF. The CDR3 DNA reads TGTGCCAGCAGCTTAGACTTTATAACAGGGATTAACTATGGCTACACCTTC.

This clonotype was seen repeatedly, ten times or more. The chain has TRBV29-1 and TRBJ2-7, with TRBD2 matching over 7 bases. The CDR3 spans 13 residues. Germline CDR1 and CDR2: SQVTM and ANQGSEA. The V and J ends lost 6 bases and 0 bases, in that order; junction bases with no gene match: 5. Written as DNA, the CDR3 is TGCAGCGTGACCGGGGGGAGCTCCTACGAGCAGTACTTC. As protein: CSVTGGSSYEQYF.

This clonotype was seen only a few times. The chain joins TRBV6-1 to TRBJ2-1; weak D call: TRBD1 (6 bases). The CDR3 runs to 11 residues. Germline lookup yields CDR1 MNHNS and CDR2 SASEGT. V gave up 7 bases and J gave up 15 bases, with 16 bases separating them. The CDR3 here is CASTSGAGWFF. CDR3 coding DNA: TGTGCCAGCACCTCAGGGGCAGGGTGGTTCTTC.

In its sample, this clonotype was seen a few times. The chain joins TRBV5-1 to TRBJ2-7; D gene ambiguous. Germline V CDR1 and CDR2: SGHRS, YFSETQ. Deletions cut 1 base from V and 1 base from J, with 12 bases between. There are 15 residues in the CDR3. In nucleotides, the CDR3 is TGCGCCAGCAGCTTGAGTGTCGGTCCTTCCTACGAGCAGTACTTC. Translated: CASSLSVGPSYEQYF. Filled out from reference TRBV5-1 and TRBJ2-7, the complete variable domain reads KAGVTQTPRYLIKTRGQQVTLSCSPISGHRSVSWYQQTPGQGLQFLFEYFSETQRNKGNFPGRFSGRQFSNSRSEMNVSTLELGDSALYLCASSLSVGPSYEQYFGPGTRLTVT.

This clonotype was observed many times. The chain employs TRBV20-1 and TRBJ2-5; TRBD2 matches 7 bases. Germline V CDR1 and CDR2: DFQATT, SNEGSKA (reference sequence). This CDR3 has 16 residues. V lost 6 bases to trimming and J lost 0 bases; unmatched junction nucleotides: 13. This CDR3 is CSAQEGAGVNQETQYF. For the CDR3, the DNA is TGCAGTGCCCAAGAGGGTGCGGGAGTGAACCAAGAGACCCAGTACTTC.

This clonotype was seen many times. The chain couples TRBV11-2 to TRBJ2-5; D may correspond to TRBD1 or TRBD2 (5 bases each). Per germline, CDR1 SGHAT and CDR2 FQNNGV. Trimming pared 4 bases from V and 2 bases from J, leaving 8 bases between. This CDR3 comprises 13 residues. CDR3 coding DNA: TGTGCCAGCAGCTGGGGACCGCAAGAGACCCAGTACTTC. Translation gives CASSWGPQETQYF.

This clonotype has a count of ten or more. The chain's CDR3 is CASSLDGAWDETQYF. In DNA form, the CDR3 reads TGTGCCAGCAGCTTAGATGGGGCCTGGGATGAGACCCAGTACTTC. The V call is TRBV11-2, the J call TRBJ2-5, with D maybe TRBD1 (5 bases). The CDR3 is 15 residues long. Germline assignment: CDR1 SGHAT and CDR2 FQNNGV. V lost 0 bases to trimming and J lost 5 bases, with 13 bases between them. Combining the CDR3 with reference TRBV11-2 and TRBJ2-5 gives the whole variable domain EAGVAQSPRYKIIEKRQSVAFWCNPISGHATLYWYQQILGQGPKLLIQFQNNGVVDDSQLPKDRFSAERLKGVDSTLKIQPAKLEDSAVYLCASSLDGAWDETQYFGPGTRLLVL.

The V gene is TRBV19, the J gene TRBJ2-7; tentative D call: TRBD2 (5 bases). The CDR3 contains 15 residues. Trimming cost V 4 bases and J 0 bases, with 13 bases left between them. From germline, CDR1 is LNHDA and CDR2 SQIVND (reference sequence). CDR3 DNA sequence: TGTGCCAGTAGTACAGGATTCGGGAACTCCTACGAGCAGTACTTC. This codes for CASSTGFGNSYEQYF.

J is TRBJ2-1 and V is TRBV7-2; D uncertain. Germline V CDR1 and CDR2: SGHTA, FQGNSA. The CDR3 loop spans 14 amino acids. The V end lost 4 bases, the J end lost 6 bases, and 13 bases lay between the germline ends. CDR3 DNA sequence: TGTGCCAGCAGCTCATGGGGTGGACCCAATGAGCAGTTCTTC. Protein: CASSSWGGPNEQFF.

This clonotype has ten or more counts. The chain employs TRBV28 and TRBJ2-7, with unresolved D. Looked up from germline, CDR1 is MDHEN and CDR2 is SYDVKM. The CDR3 spans 13 residues. Trimming pared 2 bases from V and 2 bases from J, leaving 7 bases between. CDR3 amino acids: CASSLVVPYEQYF. CDR3 DNA: TGTGCCAGCAGTTTAGTTGTACCCTACGAGCAGTACTTC. The full variable domain, its missing parts supplied by reference TRBV28 and TRBJ2-7, is DVKVTQSSRYLVKRTGEKVFLECVQDMDHENMFWYRQDPGLGLRLIYFSYDVKMKEKGDIPEGYSVSREKKERFSLILESASTNQTSMYLCASSLVVPYEQYFGPGTRLTVT.